A selection of T cell receptor beta chains follows, all from one sample in a study of T cells after yellow fever vaccination. TCRdb re-called the 5' RACE reads through MiXCR, storing one row per CDR3 protein. The data hold tens of thousands of distinct CDR3 sequences, with roughly 4.5% observed a single time. Sequencing was performed on CD8+ T cells sorted from PBMCs, taken 5 days after the yellow fever booster vaccination. Receptors were obtained from a man between 25 and 39 years old who received the YFV17D yellow fever vaccine. Both conserved end residues are part of each CDR3. The order of the fields is V gene, J gene, CDR3 protein.

V: TRBV27; J: TRBJ2-1; CDR3: CATTRGANEQFF
V: TRBV27; J: TRBJ2-1; CDR3: CASGSTSSGAHYNEQFF
V: TRBV4-2; J: TRBJ2-2; CDR3: CASSQAPGLPSGRAGELFF
V: TRBV7-2; J: TRBJ2-3; CDR3: CASSLVQGTDTQYF
V: TRBV29-1; J: TRBJ1-1; CDR3: CSVESDGNTEAFF
V: TRBV7-6; J: TRBJ2-2; CDR3: CASSSGGGDVYTGELFF
V: TRBV15; J: TRBJ2-7; CDR3: CATSTVSGVNEQYF
V: TRBV4-2; J: TRBJ2-3; CDR3: CASSHLGTDTQYF
V: TRBV4-2; J: TRBJ1-1; CDR3: CASSPTEGANTEAFF
V: TRBV7-7; J: TRBJ2-5; CDR3: CASSSGLASYQETQYF
V: TRBV27; J: TRBJ2-7; CDR3: CASRGQGSPRSLGQYF
V: TRBV9; J: TRBJ2-1; CDR3: CASSVETGTGDEQFF
V: TRBV20-1; J: TRBJ2-7; CDR3: CSLTGRVSYEQYF
V: TRBV2; J: TRBJ2-1; CDR3: CASSDVVTSSYNEQFF
V: TRBV6-6; J: TRBJ1-2; CDR3: CASGRDRHGYTF
V: TRBV6-9; J: TRBJ2-7; CDR3: CASRLGGPYEQYF
V: TRBV5-1; J: TRBJ2-1; CDR3: CASSLFRDFYNEQFF
V: TRBV29-1; J: TRBJ2-2; CDR3: CSVEAGGVNTGELFF
V: TRBV5-1; J: TRBJ2-7; CDR3: CASSLEPWGRPGHEQYF
V: TRBV24-1; J: TRBJ2-1; CDR3: CATSDFYSHEQFF
V: TRBV20-1; J: TRBJ2-3; CDR3: CSAAGTQSTDTQYF
V: TRBV20-1; J: TRBJ2-7; CDR3: CSVMGTSNYEQYF
V: TRBV5-1; J: TRBJ2-1; CDR3: CASQFLNEQFF
V: TRBV6-5; J: TRBJ2-1; CDR3: CASCSSYNEQFF
V: TRBV27; J: TRBJ1-1; CDR3: CASSFDSNTEAFF
V: TRBV6-5; J: TRBJ2-1; CDR3: CASSSRGATPYNEQFF
V: TRBV4-2; J: TRBJ2-1; CDR3: CASSQDLAAYNEQFF
V: TRBV6-5; J: TRBJ2-7; CDR3: CASSYEADEPSYEQYF
V: TRBV11-1; J: TRBJ2-1; CDR3: CASSSLAGGLNEQFF
V: TRBV28; J: TRBJ2-7; CDR3: CATRTVLGGEQYF
V: TRBV30; J: TRBJ2-7; CDR3: CAWSVLSGYEQYF
V: TRBV19; J: TRBJ1-4; CDR3: CASRDYGAPGEKLFF
V: TRBV2; J: TRBJ2-5; CDR3: CASSVGTTKETQYF
V: TRBV29-1; J: TRBJ2-7; CDR3: CSVVGVSGETPYEQYF
V: TRBV4-3; J: TRBJ2-2; CDR3: CASSQKSQNTGELFF
V: TRBV7-9; J: TRBJ2-1; CDR3: CASSSRTSGPGEFF
V: TRBV6-5; J: TRBJ2-3; CDR3: CASSYGTDGTDTDTQYF
V: TRBV7-9; J: TRBJ2-7; CDR3: CASSFSDRGLYEQYF
V: TRBV29-1; J: TRBJ2-2; CDR3: CSVRLAGVNTGELFF
V: TRBV15; J: TRBJ2-3; CDR3: CATSTSGAFTDTQYF
V: TRBV7-9; J: TRBJ2-7; CDR3: CASSPVGTGFYEQYF
V: TRBV10-1; J: TRBJ2-6; CDR3: CASSIDTGALGANVLTF
V: TRBV3-1; J: TRBJ2-3; CDR3: CASSQEATDTQYF
V: TRBV5-6; J: TRBJ2-7; CDR3: CASSFGLAGEQYF
V: TRBV7-2; J: TRBJ2-1; CDR3: CASRRTSNPNEQFF
V: TRBV7-9; J: TRBJ2-1; CDR3: CASPEGGSPPNNEQFF
V: TRBV12-3/TRBV12-4; J: TRBJ1-3; CDR3: CASSFQGLATIYF
V: TRBV29-1; J: TRBJ2-1; CDR3: CSVVGSGIEQFF
V: TRBV5-1; J: TRBJ2-5; CDR3: CASSLEGVEGVETQYF
V: TRBV19; J: TRBJ1-1; CDR3: CASSIGVTEAFF
V: TRBV25-1; J: TRBJ2-1; CDR3: CASSDLGWQFF
V: TRBV20-1; J: TRBJ2-2; CDR3: CSARRQGGGELFF
V: TRBV4-1; J: TRBJ1-5; CDR3: CASSQDDLPNQPQHF